The TCR beta chain described here comes from a study of early T cells in non-severe SARS-CoV-2 infection. The CDR3 loop spans 16 amino acids. Germline CDR1 is MNHEY and CDR2 is SVGAGI. V was cut by 2 bases and J by 5 bases, with 16 bases left in between. MiXCR, applied by TCRdb to the 5' RACE reads, yields one record per CDR3 protein. Counted here are about 33,000 distinct CDR3 sequences, approximately 4.1% occurring once; the ten biggest clones make up 8% to 10%. This clonotype showed up many times. The V gene is TRBV6-5, the J gene TRBJ2-1, with D unresolved. Sequencing was performed on whole blood. This receptor was identified in an adult who was a healthcare worker with PCR-confirmed SARS-CoV-2 infection or an uninfected control (not recorded which). The CDR3 DNA is TGTGCCAGCAGTTACGTACGGAACCAAAGGGACAATGAGCAGTTCTTC. Protein sequence: CASSYVRNQRDNEQFF.